This TCR beta chain originates from a study of response to subunit inactivated influenza vaccine. Regarding the study as a whole: New T cells are recruited in small numbers by each seasonal influenza vaccination, according to the authors' suggestion.

From the RT-PCR reads, TCRdb called clonotypes with MiXCR, one entry per CDR3 protein. The profile shows approximately 310,000 distinct CDR3 sequences, around a fifth of them singletons. Germline V gene sequence: CDR1 WNHNN, CDR2 SYGVQD (reference sequence). The CDR3 is 15 amino acids. With 7 bases removed from V and 1 base from J, the gap between germline ends came to 16 bases. In regard to this clonotype: Its antigen is not known.

The source is a man aged 50 to 69 who received an inactivated influenza vaccine. Sequenced material: PBMCs from blood, taken approximately 20 months after vaccination. The J gene is TRBJ1-1, the V gene TRBV10-1; weak D call: TRBD1 (6 bases). The CDR3 loop is CASKRDTLGNTEAFF. CDR3 sequence (DNA): TGCGCCAGCAAAAGGGACACCCTAGGGAACACTGAAGCTTTCTTT.